Sequencing of this TCR beta chain was carried out in a study of blood T cell repertoires in COVID-19. Overall study context: Some COVID-19 samples were acute and others convalescent; all came from the United States, Italy and Spain. T cells, B-cell-depleted T cells, or PBMCs provided the cDNA or gDNA that served as material.

Per the original data handling: Using reference gene primer amplification, nucleated cell counts were estimated. Profiled with immunoSEQ multiplex PCR; TCRdb holds only in-frame clones, not every one. Clone size and the V and J calls come from that table; the DNA yielded D and trimming. The sample holds approximately 360,000 clones; roughly 90% are singletons and the top ten take about 6.5%. CDR3 length: 13 residues. Deletions cut 3 bases from V and 9 bases from J, with 9 bases between. V is TRBV12-3 or TRBV12-4 and J is TRBJ1-6; D uncertain. The source material was peripheral blood. This TCR was recovered from a man younger than 35 with active or convalescent COVID-19. Written as DNA, the CDR3 is TGTGCCAGCAGTTTCTTTCAGGCTTCACCCCTCCACTTT. This gives the protein CASSFFQASPLHF.